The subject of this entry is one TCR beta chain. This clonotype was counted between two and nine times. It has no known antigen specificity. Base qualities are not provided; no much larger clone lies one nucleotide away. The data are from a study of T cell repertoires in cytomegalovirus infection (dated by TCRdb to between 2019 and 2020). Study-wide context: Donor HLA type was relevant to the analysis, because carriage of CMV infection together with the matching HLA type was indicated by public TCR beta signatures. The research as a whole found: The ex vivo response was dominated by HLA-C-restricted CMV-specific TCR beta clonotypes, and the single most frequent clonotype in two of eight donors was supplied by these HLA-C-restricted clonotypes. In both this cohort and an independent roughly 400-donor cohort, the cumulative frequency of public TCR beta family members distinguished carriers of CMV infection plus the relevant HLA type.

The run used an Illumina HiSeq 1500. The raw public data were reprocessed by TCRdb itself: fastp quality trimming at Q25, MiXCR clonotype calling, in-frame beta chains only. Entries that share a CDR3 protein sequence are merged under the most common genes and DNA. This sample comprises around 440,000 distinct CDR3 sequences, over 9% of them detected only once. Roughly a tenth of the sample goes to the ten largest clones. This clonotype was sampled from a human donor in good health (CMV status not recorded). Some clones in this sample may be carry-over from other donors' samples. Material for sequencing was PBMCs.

This receptor has the CDR3 CSVQGQETQYF. Here is the DNA: TGCAGTGTGCAAGGGCAAGAGACCCAGTACTTC. The sequence links TRBV20-1 to TRBJ2-5, with the D gene not clear enough to name. V loses 7 bases of germline sequence and J loses 2 bases, and the interval between the two ends is 8 bases. From the germline V gene (reference sequence), CDR1 is DFQATT and CDR2 is SNEGSKA. The CDR3 measures 11 amino acids from cysteine to phenylalanine. Left in the record is the CDR3 DNA by itself, 33 bases read in frame from the first base.